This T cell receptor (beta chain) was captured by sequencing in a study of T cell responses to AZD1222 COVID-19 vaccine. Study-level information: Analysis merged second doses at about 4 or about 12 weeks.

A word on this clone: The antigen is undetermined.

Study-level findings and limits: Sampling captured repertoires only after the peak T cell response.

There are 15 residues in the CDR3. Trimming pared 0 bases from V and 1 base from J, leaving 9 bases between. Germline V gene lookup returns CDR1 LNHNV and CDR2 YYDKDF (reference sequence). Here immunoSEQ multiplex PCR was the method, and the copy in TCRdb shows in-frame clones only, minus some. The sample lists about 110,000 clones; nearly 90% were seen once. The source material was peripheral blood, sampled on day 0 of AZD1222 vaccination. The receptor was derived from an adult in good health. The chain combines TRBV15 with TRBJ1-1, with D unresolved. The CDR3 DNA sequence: TGTGCCACCAGCAGAGAGAGGCAGTGGAACACTGAAGCTTTCTTT. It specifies CATSRERQWNTEAFF.